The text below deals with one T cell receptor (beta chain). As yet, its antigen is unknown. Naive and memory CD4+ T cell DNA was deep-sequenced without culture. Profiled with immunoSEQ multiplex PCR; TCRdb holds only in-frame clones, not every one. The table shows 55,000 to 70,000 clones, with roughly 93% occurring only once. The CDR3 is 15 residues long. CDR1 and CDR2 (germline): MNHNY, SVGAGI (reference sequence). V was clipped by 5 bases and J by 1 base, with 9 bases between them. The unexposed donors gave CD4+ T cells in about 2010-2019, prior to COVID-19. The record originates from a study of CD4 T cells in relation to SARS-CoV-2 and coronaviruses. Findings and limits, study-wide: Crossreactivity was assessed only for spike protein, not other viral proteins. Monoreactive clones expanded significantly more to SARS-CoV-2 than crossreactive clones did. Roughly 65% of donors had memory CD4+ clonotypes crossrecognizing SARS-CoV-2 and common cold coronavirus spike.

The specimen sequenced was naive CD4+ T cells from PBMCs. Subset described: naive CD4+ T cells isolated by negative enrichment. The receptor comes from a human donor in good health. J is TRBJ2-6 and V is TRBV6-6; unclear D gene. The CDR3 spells CASSLPGSGANVLTF. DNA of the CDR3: TGTGCCAGCAGTCTCCCAGGTTCTGGGGCCAACGTCCTGACTTTC.